The 12 T cell receptor beta chains below were found in one sample sequenced in a study of blood T cells in healthy people across ages. With a J-beta primer mix and a sample-barcoded 5' primer, a second PCR ran about 7 to 11 cycles. Each CDR3 protein gets one entry after TCRdb re-called the 5' RACE reads with MiXCR. The sample holds about 1.1 million distinct CDR3 sequences; 35% to 40% are singletons and the top ten take around 13%. Sequencing used blood. Receptors originate from a man younger than 35 in good health.

This clonotype appeared a few times. The rearrangement uses TRBV12-3 or TRBV12-4 and TRBJ2-5; D not certain. V gave up 5 bases and J gave up 3 bases, with 13 bases separating them. The CDR3 is 14 residues long. In DNA, the CDR3 is TGTGCCAGCAGTCCCTCGACGGATAAAGAGACCCAGTACTTC. As protein: CASSPSTDKETQYF.

The chain links TRBV6-2 or TRBV6-3 to TRBJ2-1; no clear D gene. V lost 0 bases, J lost 10 bases, and 7 bases lay in between. The CDR3 is 12 residues long. Germline CDR1 MNHEY, CDR2 SVGEGT. CDR3 DNA: TGTGCCAGCAGTTACTCCGTGGACGAGCAGTTCTTC. Its translation: CASSYSVDEQFF.

In this sample, this clonotype turned up a few times. The V gene is TRBV7-2, the J gene TRBJ2-7; 10 positions agree with TRBD2. There are 15 residues in the CDR3. Per the germline V gene, CDR1 is SGHTA and CDR2 is FQGNSA. The V segment lost 5 bases and the J segment 4 bases; nucleotides outside the gene matches: 8. Here the CDR3 DNA reads TGTGCCAGCAGCGACCTAGCGGGGGCCTTTTACGAGCAGTACTTC. Translation gives CASSDLAGAFYEQYF.

The V and J genes are TRBV27 and TRBJ2-5; D gene unclear. The CDR3 consists of 13 residues. Trimming left V 3 bases short and J 1 base short, with 6 bases between. CDR1 and CDR2 from the germline V gene are MNHEY and SMNVEV (reference sequence). CDR3 amino acids: CASSFKAQETQYF. In DNA form, the CDR3 reads TGTGCCAGCAGTTTCAAGGCCCAAGAGACCCAGTACTTC.

The chain carries TRBV12-3 or TRBV12-4 and TRBJ2-3, with TRBD2 identical over 12 bases. V gave up 1 base and J gave up 0 bases; unmatched junction bases: 5. The CDR3 has 18 residues. The CDR3 spells CASSLVLAGGASTDTQYF. DNA for the CDR3: TGTGCCAGCAGTTTAGTACTAGCGGGGGGTGCTAGCACAGATACGCAGTATTTT.

This clonotype turned up a few times. The chain couples TRBV27 to TRBJ2-7; D might be TRBD2 (6 bases). The CDR3 is made up of 16 amino acids. Germline CDR1 and CDR2: MNHEY and SMNVEV (reference sequence). Trimming pared 2 bases from V and 3 bases from J, leaving 17 bases between. This CDR3 is CASSLQPSGSFYEQYF. The CDR3, as DNA: TGTGCCAGCAGTTTACAACCCTCCGGGAGTTTCTACGAGCAGTACTTC.

This clonotype was observed a few times. The gene calls are TRBV3-1 and TRBJ1-6; a possible D gene is TRBD1 (5 bases). Trimming removed 2 bases from V and 7 bases from J, with 9 bases in between. The length of the CDR3 is 14 residues. Germline assignment: CDR1 LGHDT and CDR2 YNNKEL (reference sequence). The CDR3 is CASSQLGVNSPLHF. The CDR3 DNA reads TGTGCCAGCAGCCAATTAGGGGTAAATTCACCCCTCCACTTT.

The chain carries TRBV20-1 and TRBJ2-5; 8 bases fit TRBD2. Looked up from germline, CDR1 is DFQATT and CDR2 is SNEGSKA (reference sequence). V was pared by 6 bases and J by 11 bases, with 20 bases of the junction left unmatched. CDR3 length equals 15 residues. The CDR3: CSAKAIAGLYNEQYF. CDR3 DNA: TGCAGTGCGAAGGCGATAGCGGGGTTATACAATGAGCAGTACTTC.

The gene calls are TRBV19 and TRBJ2-6; D is uncertain. V lost 9 bases and J lost 1, with 10 bases in between. The CDR3 extends over 14 amino acids. The germline CDR1 and CDR2 sequences are LNHDA and SQIVND (reference sequence). CDR3 region: CASAITSGANVLTF. The CDR3, as DNA: TGTGCCAGCGCGATAACTTCTGGGGCCAACGTCCTGACTTTC.

The chain has TRBV6-2 or TRBV6-3 and TRBJ1-5; 10 bases are shared with TRBD1. J gave up 7 bases and V 4 bases, and 13 bases lay outside the gene matches. This CDR3 spans 17 amino acids. Germline V gene sequence: CDR1 MNHEY, CDR2 SVGEGT. CDR3 bases: TGTGCCAGCAGTTCCCCCACCGGGACAGGGGTCCCCCAGCCCCAGCATTTT. This translates into CASSSPTGTGVPQPQHF.

This rearrangement joins TRBV7-9 to TRBJ2-7, with D perhaps TRBD1 (7 bases). Germline V CDR1 and CDR2: SEHNR, FQNEAQ (reference sequence). The CDR3 has 13 residues. V was shortened by 3 bases and J by 7 bases, with 13 bases between the two germline ends. As DNA, the CDR3 is TGTGCCAGCAGCTTTCAGGGGGGAAGGGAGCAGTACTTC. Translation: CASSFQGGREQYF.

This clonotype came up a few times. This chain uses TRBV20-1 with TRBJ1-4; unclear D gene. Trimming left V 3 bases short and J 8 bases short, with 16 bases between. This CDR3 comprises 14 residues. Germline assignment: CDR1 DFQATT and CDR2 SNEGSKA (reference sequence). The DNA of the CDR3 is TGCAGTGCTAGGAGGGATGGCCGTGGGGAAAAACTGTTTTTT. Its translation is CSARRDGRGEKLFF.